The 4 T cell receptor beta chains given below trace back to one sample, sequenced in a study of cytomegalovirus exposure and HLA in healthy donors. The PCR used 60 Vbeta and 13 Jbeta primers. Here immunoSEQ multiplex PCR was the method, and the copy in TCRdb shows in-frame clones only, minus some. The sample comprises around 33,000 clones, around 76% of which are singletons, and 8.4% rests with the top ten. Material for sequencing was PBMCs. Every receptor here comes from a woman younger than 45 in good health and CMV-seropositive.

This clone was detected only once. CDR3 coding DNA: TGCGCCAGCAGCCAAGGACAGGGAAGCGAAAAACTGTTTTTT. This codes for CASSQGQGSEKLFF. The genes are TRBV5-1 and TRBJ1-4, with 8 bases aligning to TRBD1. Trimming removed 4 bases from V and 8 bases from J; junction bases left unmatched: 7. This CDR3 region has 14 residues. CDR1 and CDR2 from the germline V gene are SGHRS and YFSETQ.

V and J are TRBV7-3 and TRBJ2-3; D possibly corresponds to TRBD2 (5 bases). Trimming left V 5 bases short and J 4 bases short, with 13 bases between. The CDR3 consists of 14 residues. Germline assignment: CDR1 SGHTA and CDR2 FQGTGA. The CDR3, as DNA: TGTGCCAGCAGCATGCTCCCGGGATCAGATACGCAGTATTTT. Translated: CASSMLPGSDTQYF.

This chain uses TRBV10-3 with TRBJ2-7; 8 bases agree with TRBD2. V trimming: 8 bases; J trimming: 6 bases; junction bases outside the gene matches: 6. The CDR3 runs 12 residues. Germline CDR1 is ENHRY and CDR2 is SYGVKD. The CDR3 nucleotides are TGTGCCATCCGTAGCGGGGTTAGCGAGCAGTACTTC. This codes for CAIRSGVSEQYF.

The rearrangement joins TRBV7-9 to TRBJ2-2; 9 nucleotides line up with TRBD1. Trimming at V came to 5 bases and at J to 2 bases, leaving 9 bases not matched to a gene. The CDR3 length is 17 residues. Germline assignment: CDR1 SEHNR and CDR2 FQNEAQ (reference sequence). CDR3 sequence reads: CASSPQPGQGNTGELFF. CDR3 DNA sequence: TGTGCCAGCAGCCCTCAACCGGGACAGGGAAACACCGGGGAGCTGTTTTTT.